This T cell receptor (beta chain) appears in the sequencing data of a study of T cell changes during pregnancy in multiple sclerosis. From germline, CDR1 is SEHNR and CDR2 FQNEAQ (reference sequence). Trimming cost V 5 bases and J 0 bases, with 7 bases left between them. The CDR3 has 13 residues. Clones were sequenced by immunoSEQ multiplex PCR, and TCRdb holds only the in-frame ones, with some missing. The sample yields some 45,000 clones, over 90% seen once. The clonotype originates from a female donor with multiple sclerosis, enrolled in a pregnancy study. The input for sequencing was CD8+ T cells from peripheral blood mononuclear cells, taken in the first trimester of pregnancy. The V call is TRBV7-9, the J call TRBJ2-5; unclear D gene. CDR3 in amino acids: CASSHRYQETQYF. The CDR3 DNA sequence: TGTGCCAGCAGCCACCGGTACCAAGAGACCCAGTACTTC.